Described below is a single T cell receptor (beta chain) sequence and its context. This sample is drawn from a study of Ad26.COV2.S vaccination and SARS-CoV-2 variants. Overall study context: Ad26.COV2.S arm of COV1001 included the donor.

Data came from immunoSEQ multiplex PCR; TCRdb stores just in-frame clones and leaves some out. The table lists 400,000 to 450,000 clones, over 75% of them singletons, with 10% to 15% in the top ten. With 3 bases removed from V and 5 bases from J, the gap between germline ends came to 16 bases. The V gene's germline CDR1 is MGHRA and CDR2 YSYEKL. The CDR3 extends over 15 amino acids. Stated treatment: approximately 18 received Ad26.COV2.S at low or high dose, single or two shots; roughly 5 received placebo; per-sample allocation not given. Collection of samples fell on day 63 after the first vaccine or placebo injection. This adult donor, from Boston, was 18-55 years old.

This TCR was sampled from a person aged 18 to 65 who received the Ad26.COV2.S COVID-19 vaccine or a placebo. The material sequenced was peripheral blood, taken in a trial of Ad26.COV2.S vaccine versus placebo. The chain joins TRBV4-1 to TRBJ1-1, with D possibly matching TRBD1 (5 bases). DNA for the CDR3: TGCGCCAGCAGCCAGCTTGGACTGGCAGGGACTGAAGCTTTCTTT. Translated, it gives CASSQLGLAGTEAFF.